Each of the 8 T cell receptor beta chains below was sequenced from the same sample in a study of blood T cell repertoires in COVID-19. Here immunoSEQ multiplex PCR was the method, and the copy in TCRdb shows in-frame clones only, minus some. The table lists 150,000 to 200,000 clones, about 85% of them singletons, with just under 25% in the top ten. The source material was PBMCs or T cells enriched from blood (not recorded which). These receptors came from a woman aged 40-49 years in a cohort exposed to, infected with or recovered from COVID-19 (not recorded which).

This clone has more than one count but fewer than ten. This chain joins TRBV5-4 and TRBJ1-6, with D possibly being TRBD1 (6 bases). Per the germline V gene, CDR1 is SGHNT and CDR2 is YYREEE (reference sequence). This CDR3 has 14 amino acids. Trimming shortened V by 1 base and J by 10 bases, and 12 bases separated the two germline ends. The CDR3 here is CASSLRGANSPLHF. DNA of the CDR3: TGTGCCAGCAGCTTGCGGGGGGCAAACTCACCCCTCCACTTT. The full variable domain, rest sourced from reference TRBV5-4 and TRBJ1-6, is ETGVTQSPTHLIKTRGQQVTLRCSSQSGHNTVSWYQQALGQGPQFIFQYYREEENGRGNFPPRFSGLQFPNYSSELNVNALELDDSALYLCASSLRGANSPLHFGNGTRLTVT.

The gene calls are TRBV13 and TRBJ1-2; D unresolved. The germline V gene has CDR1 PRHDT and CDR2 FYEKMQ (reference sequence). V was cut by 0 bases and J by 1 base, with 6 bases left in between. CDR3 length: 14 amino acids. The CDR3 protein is CASSLGLSNYGYTF. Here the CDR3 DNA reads TGTGCCAGCAGCTTAGGCCTGAGTAACTATGGCTACACCTTC.

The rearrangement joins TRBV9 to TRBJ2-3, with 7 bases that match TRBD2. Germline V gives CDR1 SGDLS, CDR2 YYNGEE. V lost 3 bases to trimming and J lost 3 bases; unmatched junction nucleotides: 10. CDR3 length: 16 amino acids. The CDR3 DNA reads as TGTGCCAGCAGCGCCCACGGGGCTAGCGGTACAGATACGCAGTATTTT. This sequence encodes CASSAHGASGTDTQYF.

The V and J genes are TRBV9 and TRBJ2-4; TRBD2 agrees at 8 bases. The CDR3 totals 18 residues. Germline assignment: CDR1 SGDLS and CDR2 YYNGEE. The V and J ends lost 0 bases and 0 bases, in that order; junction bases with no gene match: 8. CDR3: CASSVGGSGALAKNIQYF. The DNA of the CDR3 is TGTGCCAGCAGCGTAGGTGGTAGCGGGGCCCTAGCCAAAAACATTCAGTACTTC.

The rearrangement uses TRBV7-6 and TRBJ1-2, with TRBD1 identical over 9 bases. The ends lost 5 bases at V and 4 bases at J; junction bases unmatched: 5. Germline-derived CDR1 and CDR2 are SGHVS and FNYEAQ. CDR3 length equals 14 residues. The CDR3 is CASSPGTGTYGYTF. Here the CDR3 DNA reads TGTGCCAGCAGCCCGGGGACAGGGACCTATGGCTACACCTTC.

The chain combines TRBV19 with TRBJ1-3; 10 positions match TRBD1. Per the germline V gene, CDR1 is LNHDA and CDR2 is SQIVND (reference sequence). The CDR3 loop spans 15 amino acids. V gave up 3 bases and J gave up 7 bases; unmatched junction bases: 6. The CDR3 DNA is TGTGCCAGTAGTATGAACCGGGACAGGGGCAACACCATATATTTT. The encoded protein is CASSMNRDRGNTIYF.

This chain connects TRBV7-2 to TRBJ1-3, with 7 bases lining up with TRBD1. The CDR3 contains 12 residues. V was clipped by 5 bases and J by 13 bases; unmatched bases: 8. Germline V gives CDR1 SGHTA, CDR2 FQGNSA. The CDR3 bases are TGTGCCAGCAGCCCGGGACAGAGCACGATATATTTT. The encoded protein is CASSPGQSTIYF.

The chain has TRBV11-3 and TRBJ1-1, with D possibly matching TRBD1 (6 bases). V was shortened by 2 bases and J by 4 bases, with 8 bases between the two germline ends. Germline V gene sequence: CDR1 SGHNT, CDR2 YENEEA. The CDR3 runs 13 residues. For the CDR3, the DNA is TGTGCCAGCAGCTTACGGGGGGCCACTGAAGCTTTCTTT. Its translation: CASSLRGATEAFF.